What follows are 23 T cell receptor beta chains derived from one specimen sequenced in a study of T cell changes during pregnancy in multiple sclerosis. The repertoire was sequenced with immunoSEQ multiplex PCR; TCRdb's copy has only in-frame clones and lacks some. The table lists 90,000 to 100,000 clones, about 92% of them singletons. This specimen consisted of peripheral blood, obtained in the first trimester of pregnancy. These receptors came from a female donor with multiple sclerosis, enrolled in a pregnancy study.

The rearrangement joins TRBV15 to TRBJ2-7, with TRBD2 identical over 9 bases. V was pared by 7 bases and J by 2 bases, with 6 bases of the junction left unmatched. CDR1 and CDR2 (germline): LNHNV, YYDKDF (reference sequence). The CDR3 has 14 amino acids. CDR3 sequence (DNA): TGTGCCACCAACCGCGGGGGGGACGCCTACGAGCAGTACTTC. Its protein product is CATNRGGDAYEQYF.

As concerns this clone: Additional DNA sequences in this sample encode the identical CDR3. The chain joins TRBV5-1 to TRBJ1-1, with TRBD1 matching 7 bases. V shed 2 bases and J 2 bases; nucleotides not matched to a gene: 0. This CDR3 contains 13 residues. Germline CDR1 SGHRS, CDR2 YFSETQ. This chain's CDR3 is CASSLGGNTEAFF. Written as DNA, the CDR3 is TGCGCCAGCAGCTTAGGGGGCAACACTGAAGCTTTCTTT.

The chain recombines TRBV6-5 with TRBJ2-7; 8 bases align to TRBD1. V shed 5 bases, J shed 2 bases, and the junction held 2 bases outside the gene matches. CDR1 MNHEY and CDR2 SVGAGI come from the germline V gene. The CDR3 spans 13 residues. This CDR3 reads CASSQGQAYEQYF. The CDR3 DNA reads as TGTGCCAGCAGTCAGGGACAGGCCTACGAGCAGTACTTC.

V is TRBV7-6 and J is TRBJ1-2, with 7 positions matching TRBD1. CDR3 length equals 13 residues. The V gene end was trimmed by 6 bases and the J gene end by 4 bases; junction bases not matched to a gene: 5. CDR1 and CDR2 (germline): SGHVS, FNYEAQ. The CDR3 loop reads CASRGNRGYGYTF. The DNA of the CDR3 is TGTGCCAGCAGGGGGAACAGGGGCTATGGCTACACCTTC.

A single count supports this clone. The CDR3 DNA sequence: TGTGCCAGCAGCTTAACAGCGGGAGGGTCGGGTAGCACAGATACGCAGTATTTT. It specifies CASSLTAGGSGSTDTQYF. V is TRBV7-2 and J is TRBJ2-3, with TRBD2 matching 10 bases. The trim removed 2 bases at V and 0 bases at J, leaving 8 bases unmatched. CDR3 length: 18 residues. Germline CDR1 and CDR2: SGHTA and FQGNSA.

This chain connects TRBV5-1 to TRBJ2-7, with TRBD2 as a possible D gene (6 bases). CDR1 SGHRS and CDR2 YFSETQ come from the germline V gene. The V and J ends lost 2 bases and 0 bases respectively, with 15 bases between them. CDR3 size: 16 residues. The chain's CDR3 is CASSFPRSGLSYEQYF. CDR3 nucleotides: TGCGCCAGCAGCTTCCCTCGATCGGGACTCTCCTACGAGCAGTACTTC.

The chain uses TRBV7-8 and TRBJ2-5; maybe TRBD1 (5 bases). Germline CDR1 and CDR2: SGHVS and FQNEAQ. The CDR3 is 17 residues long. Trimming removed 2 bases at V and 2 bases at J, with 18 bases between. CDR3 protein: CASSLSFPEKGQETQYF. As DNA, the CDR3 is TGTGCCAGCAGCTTATCTTTCCCGGAAAAGGGGCAAGAGACCCAGTACTTC.

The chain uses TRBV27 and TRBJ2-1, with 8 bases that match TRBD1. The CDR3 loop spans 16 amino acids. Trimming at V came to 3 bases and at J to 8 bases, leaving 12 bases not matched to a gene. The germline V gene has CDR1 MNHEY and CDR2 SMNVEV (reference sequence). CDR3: CASSLVWSGGHDEQFF. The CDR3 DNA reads TGTGCCAGCAGTTTGGTTTGGTCAGGGGGCCACGATGAGCAGTTCTTC.

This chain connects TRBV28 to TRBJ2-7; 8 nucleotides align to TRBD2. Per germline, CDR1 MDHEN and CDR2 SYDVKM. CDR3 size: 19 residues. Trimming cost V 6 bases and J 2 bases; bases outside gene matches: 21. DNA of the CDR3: TGTGCCAGCAGCTCAACCGGGACTAGTGTTAAAAGCCCCCCCTACGAGCAGTACTTC. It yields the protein CASSSTGTSVKSPPYEQYF. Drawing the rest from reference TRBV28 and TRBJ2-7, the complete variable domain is DVKVTQSSRYLVKRTGEKVFLECVQDMDHENMFWYRQDPGLGLRLIYFSYDVKMKEKGDIPEGYSVSREKKERFSLILESASTNQTSMYLCASSSTGTSVKSPPYEQYFGPGTRLTVT.

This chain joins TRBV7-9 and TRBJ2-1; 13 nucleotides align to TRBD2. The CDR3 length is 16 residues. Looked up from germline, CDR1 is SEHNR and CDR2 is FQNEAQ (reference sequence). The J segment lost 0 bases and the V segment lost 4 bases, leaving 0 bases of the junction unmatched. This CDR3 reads CASSWTSGSSYNEQFF. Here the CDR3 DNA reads TGTGCCAGCAGCTGGACTAGCGGGAGCTCCTACAATGAGCAGTTCTTC.

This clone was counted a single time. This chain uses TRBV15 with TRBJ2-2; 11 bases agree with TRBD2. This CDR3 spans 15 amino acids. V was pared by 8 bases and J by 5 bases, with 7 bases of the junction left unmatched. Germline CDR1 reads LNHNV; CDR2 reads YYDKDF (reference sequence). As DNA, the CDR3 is TGTGCCACCTCTCTTCCTAGCGGGAGGACCGGGGAGCTGTTTTTT. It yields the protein CATSLPSGRTGELFF.

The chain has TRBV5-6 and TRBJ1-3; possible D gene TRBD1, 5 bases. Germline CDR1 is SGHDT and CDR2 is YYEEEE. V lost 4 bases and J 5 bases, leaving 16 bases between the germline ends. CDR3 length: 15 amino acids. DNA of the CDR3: TGTGCCAGCAGCGTTATGGACACTCTAAGAAACACCATATATTTT. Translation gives CASSVMDTLRNTIYF.

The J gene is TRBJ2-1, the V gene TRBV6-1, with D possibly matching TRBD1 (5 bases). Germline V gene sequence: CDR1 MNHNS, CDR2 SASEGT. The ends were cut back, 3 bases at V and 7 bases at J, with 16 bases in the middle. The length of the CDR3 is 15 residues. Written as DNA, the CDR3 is TGTGCCAGCAGTGAGAGTGGGGCCTGGGGTAATGAGCAGTTCTTC. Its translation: CASSESGAWGNEQFF.

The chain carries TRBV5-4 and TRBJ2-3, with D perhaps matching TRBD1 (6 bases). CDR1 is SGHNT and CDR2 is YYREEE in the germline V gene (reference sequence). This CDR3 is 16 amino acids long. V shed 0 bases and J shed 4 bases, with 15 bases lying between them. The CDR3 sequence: CASSLAGAGVADTQYF. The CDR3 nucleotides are TGTGCCAGCAGCTTGGCCGGGGCAGGGGTTGCAGATACGCAGTATTTT.

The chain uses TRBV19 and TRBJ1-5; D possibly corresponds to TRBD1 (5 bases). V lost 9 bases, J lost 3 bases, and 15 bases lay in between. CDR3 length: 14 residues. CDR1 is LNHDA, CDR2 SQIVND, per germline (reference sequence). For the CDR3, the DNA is TGTGCCAGCCGGGGGGGAGGGCTCAATCAGCCCCAGCATTTT. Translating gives CASRGGGLNQPQHF. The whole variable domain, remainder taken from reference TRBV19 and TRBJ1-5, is DGGITQSPKYLFRKEGQNVTLSCEQNLNHDAMYWYRQDPGQGLRLIYYSQIVNDFQKGDIAEGYSVSREKKESFPLTVTSAQKNPTAFYLCASRGGGLNQPQHFGDGTRLSIL.

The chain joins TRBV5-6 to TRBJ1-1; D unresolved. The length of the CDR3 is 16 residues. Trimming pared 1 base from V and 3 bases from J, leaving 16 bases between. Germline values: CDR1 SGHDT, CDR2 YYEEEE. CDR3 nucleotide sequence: TGTGCCAGCAGCTTGACGACAAGCCTTTGGGACACTGAAGCTTTCTTT. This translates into CASSLTTSLWDTEAFF.

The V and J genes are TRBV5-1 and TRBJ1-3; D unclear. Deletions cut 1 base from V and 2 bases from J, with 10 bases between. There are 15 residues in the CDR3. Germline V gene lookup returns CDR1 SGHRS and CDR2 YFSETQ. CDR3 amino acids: CASSLFPGTGNTIYF. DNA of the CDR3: TGCGCCAGCAGCTTGTTCCCAGGCACTGGAAACACCATATATTTT.

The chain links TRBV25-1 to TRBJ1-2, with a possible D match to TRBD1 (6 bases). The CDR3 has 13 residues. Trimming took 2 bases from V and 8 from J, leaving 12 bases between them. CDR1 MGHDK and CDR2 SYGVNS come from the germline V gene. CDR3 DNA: TGTGCCAGCAGTGAAGGGCAGGGGTTCGGCTACACCTTC. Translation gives CASSEGQGFGYTF.

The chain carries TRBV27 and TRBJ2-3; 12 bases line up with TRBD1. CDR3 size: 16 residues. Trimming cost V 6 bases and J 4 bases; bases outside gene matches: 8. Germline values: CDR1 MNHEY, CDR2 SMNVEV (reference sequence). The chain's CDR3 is CASSPGTGGLSDTQYF. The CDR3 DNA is TGTGCCAGCAGCCCCGGGACAGGGGGCCTCTCAGATACGCAGTATTTT.

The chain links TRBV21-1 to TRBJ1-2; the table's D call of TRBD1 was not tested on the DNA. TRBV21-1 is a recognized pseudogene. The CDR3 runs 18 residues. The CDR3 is CASSKRPTGETENYGYTF. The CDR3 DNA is TGTGCCAGCAGCAAAAGGCCGACAGGGGAGACTGAGAACTATGGCTACACCTTC.

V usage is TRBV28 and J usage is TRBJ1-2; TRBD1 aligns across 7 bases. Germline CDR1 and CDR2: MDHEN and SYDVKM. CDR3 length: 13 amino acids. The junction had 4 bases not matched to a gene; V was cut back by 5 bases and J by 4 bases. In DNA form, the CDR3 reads TGTGCCAGCAGTATCGACAGGGTCTATGGCTACACCTTC. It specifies CASSIDRVYGYTF.

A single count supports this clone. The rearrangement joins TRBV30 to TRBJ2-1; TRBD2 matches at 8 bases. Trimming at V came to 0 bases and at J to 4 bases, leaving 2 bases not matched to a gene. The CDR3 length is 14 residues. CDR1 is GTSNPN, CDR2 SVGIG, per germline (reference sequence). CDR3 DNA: TGTGCCTGGAGTGTGAGCGGGGGTTACAATGAGCAGTTCTTC. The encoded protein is CAWSVSGGYNEQFF.

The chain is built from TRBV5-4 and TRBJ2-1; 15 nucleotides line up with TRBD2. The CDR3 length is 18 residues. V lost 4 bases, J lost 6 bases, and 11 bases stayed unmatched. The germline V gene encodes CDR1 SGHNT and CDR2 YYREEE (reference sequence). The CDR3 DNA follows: TGTGCCAGCAGCCCTAACTGGCCGGGACTAGCGGGGGGCAATGAGCAGTTCTTC. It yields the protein CASSPNWPGLAGGNEQFF.